Given below is one T cell receptor beta chain in context. Which antigen it targets is not known. Per-base quality was not reported, and no clone a single base away is much larger than it. The sample originates from a study of shared clonotypes between healthy human individuals (dated by TCRdb to about 2020). With regard to the full study: The cohort comprised a couple of women and a few men aged 18 to 49 years. For each donor, CD4 naive and CD4 memory were each given three plates, CD8 naive was given two plates, and CD8 memory was given one plate. Blood TCR repertoires of a handful of healthy adults were deeply sequenced to estimate repertoire size and the extent of clonotype sharing between individuals. Leukapheresis yielded between about 0.9 and 10 billion PBMCs per donor. To increase sequencing depth and limit assay-specific biases, TCR repertoire library preparation and sequencing were carried out by different laboratories using diverse techniques.

TCR CDR3 regions were amplified from genomic DNA by multiplex PCR using the deep immunoSEQ assay. Genomic DNA extracted from each cell subset was distributed evenly over all wells of several immunoSEQ 96-well plates, and each plate served as one replicate. For sorted subsets, around 0.2 ug genomic DNA, equal to 30,000 or so T cell genomes, was loaded into each replicate PCR. Purified libraries were measured with a Qubit 3.0 fluorometer, size-checked on a Bioanalyzer 2100, and measured again with the KAPA Library Quantification kit. Each immunoSEQ 96-well plate was sequenced on its own single-read 150-cycle Illumina NextSeq 550 flow cell. On the authors' methods: Because only junctional sequences without quality scores were contained in the immunoSEQ output, filtering matching that applied to full-length reads could not be performed. Sequences were annotated with PyIR, a Python wrapper for IgBLAST v1.9, and V/J genes and CDR3 were assigned using IMGT germline references. Any read was removed if the V/J assignment was weak (E-value above 1e-6), the CDR3 was missing, or the read contained stop codons, out-of-frame junctions, or ambiguous translated residues. V3J clonotypes were defined by identical inferred V gene, J gene, and CDR3 amino acid sequence. Percentage overlap between repertoires was calculated by dividing the number of shared unique clonotypes by the size of the smaller repertoire. Repertoire richness was assessed with RTK rarefaction, the Chao1 estimator, and Recon v2.1 estimates of unobserved clonotypes. For all TCRbeta clonotypes obtained by the gDNA method from a few donors, generation probabilities were computed with OLGA. TCRdb provides this immuneACCESS table in a form limited to in-frame rearrangements. Some clones are lacking; in checked studies, under half of them reflect an unresolved V gene, and why the rest are absent is not known. The DNA was the basis for D and trimming; V, J and clone size are from that table. The sample has about 2.4 million clones on record, under 95% of them singletons. Of the sample, 0.35% to 0.45% is held by the ten largest clones.

Broad study findings and their caveats: Larger estimated clonotype richness was generally found for naive subsets than for memory subsets. Pairwise subsampling led to the expectation that sequencing depth would affect the degree of clonotype sharing among donors. The small number of donors limited the genetic and exposure-history diversity represented. Clonotypes shared by all four sorted-subset donors showed higher generation probabilities than non-shared clonotypes. Only blood was sampled, and tissue TCR repertoires likely differ from those in blood. Sharing across several donors was observed for about 5% of naive CD4, over 3% of naive CD8, about 2.3% of memory CD4, and less than 0.45% of memory CD8 clonotypes. Even with the large sequencing depth, rarefaction of the sorted-subset datasets indicated that sequencing was incomplete.

The donors were healthy, HIV-negative adults who had no recently reported acute infections or vaccinations. All donors were Caucasian adults living in Nashville, Tennessee, USA. CD4+ T cells were enriched through magnetic negative selection, after which naive cells were positively selected on CD45RA and the remaining negative fraction served as the memory subset. After blood collection by leukapheresis, PBMCs were isolated using Ficoll-Histopaque density gradient centrifugation and then cryopreserved in the vapor phase of liquid nitrogen. Analytical flow cytometry was used to check the purity and quantity of each magnetically sorted T cell population. Genomic DNA was isolated from every sorted fraction and measured by UV absorbance on a Nanodrop 2000c. The germline V gene provides CDR1 SGHTA and CDR2 FQGNSA. Spanning cysteine to phenylalanine, the CDR3 consists of 16 amino acids. CDR3 DNA is the only sequence kept; it has 48 bases, read in frame from the first base. The junction shows trimming of 4 bases on V and 4 bases on J, and the gene matches do not reach 10 bases of it.

The clonotype was recovered from a young man in good health. Some clones in this sample may be carry-over from other donors' samples. Sequencing was performed on naive CD4+ T cells from PBMCs. The cell subset or site tag for this specimen amounts to: CD45RA+ positively selected. The chain uses TRBV7-2 and TRBJ2-1; 7 of the junction bases match TRBD2. The nucleotide sequence is TGTGCCAGCAGCTGGAAGCTAGCGGTTGTTTACAATGAGCAGTTCTTC. Protein translation: CASSWKLAVVYNEQFF.